What follows is one T cell receptor beta chain and its context. The data belong to a study of blood T cell repertoires in COVID-19. Study-level information: Collection of acute and convalescent COVID-19 samples took place in the United States, Italy and Spain.

Sequencing used immunoSEQ multiplex PCR; TCRdb keeps in-frame clones, though not all of them. The sample shows 100,000 to 150,000 clones, around 88% of them seen only once. Sequencing was done on a sample of peripheral blood. This clonotype was sampled from a man between 60 and 75 years old with COVID-19, enrolled during active disease.

The CDR3 loop reads CASSDRDSNNEQFF. The CDR3 region has the DNA TGTGCCAGCAGCGACCGGGACAGTAACAATGAGCAGTTCTTC. The chain combines TRBV6-5 with TRBJ2-1, with TRBD1 matching over 7 bases. CDR3 size: 14 residues. V gave up 6 bases and J gave up 5 bases; unmatched junction bases: 7. Looked up from germline, CDR1 is MNHEY and CDR2 is SVGAGI.